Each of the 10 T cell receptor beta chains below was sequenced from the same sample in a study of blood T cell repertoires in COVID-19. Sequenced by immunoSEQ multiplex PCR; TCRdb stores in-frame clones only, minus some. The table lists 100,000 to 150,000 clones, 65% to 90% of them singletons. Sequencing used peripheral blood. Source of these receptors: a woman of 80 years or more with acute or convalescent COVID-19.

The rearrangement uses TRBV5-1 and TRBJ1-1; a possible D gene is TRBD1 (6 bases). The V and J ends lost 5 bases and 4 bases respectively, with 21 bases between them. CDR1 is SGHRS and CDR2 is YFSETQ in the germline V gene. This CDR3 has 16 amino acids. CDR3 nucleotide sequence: TGCGCCAGCAGTGGGGGCCCGAGGGGTCAGGCCACTGAAGCTTTCTTT. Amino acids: CASSGGPRGQATEAFF.

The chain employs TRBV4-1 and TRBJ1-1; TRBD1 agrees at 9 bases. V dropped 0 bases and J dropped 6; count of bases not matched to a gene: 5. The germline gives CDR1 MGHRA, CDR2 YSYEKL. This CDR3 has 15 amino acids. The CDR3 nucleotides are TGCGCCAGCAGCCAAGAGGGGACAGGGTTGGCTGAAGCTTTCTTT. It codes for CASSQEGTGLAEAFF.

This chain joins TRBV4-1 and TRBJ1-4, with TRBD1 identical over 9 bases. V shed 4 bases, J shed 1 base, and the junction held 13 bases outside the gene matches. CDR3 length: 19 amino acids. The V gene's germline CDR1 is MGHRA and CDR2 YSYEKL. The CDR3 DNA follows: TGCGCCAGCAGCCCGGGACAGGGCCCCGGCCGAGGAACTAATGAAAAACTGTTTTTT. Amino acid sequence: CASSPGQGPGRGTNEKLFF.

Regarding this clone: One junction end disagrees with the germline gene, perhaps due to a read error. The CDR3 bases are TGTGCCAGCAGCGATTCCGGGTATGGATACACCTTC. It codes for CASSDSGYGYTF. The rearrangement joins TRBV7-3 to TRBJ1-2; D remains ambiguous. CDR1 and CDR2 (germline): SGHTA, FQGTGA. CDR3 length: 12 residues.

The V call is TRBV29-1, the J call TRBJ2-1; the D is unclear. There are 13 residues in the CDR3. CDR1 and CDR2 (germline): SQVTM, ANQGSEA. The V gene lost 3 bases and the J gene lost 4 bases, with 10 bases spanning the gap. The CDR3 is CSVERQAYNEQFF. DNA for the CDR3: TGCAGCGTTGAGAGGCAAGCATACAATGAGCAGTTCTTC.

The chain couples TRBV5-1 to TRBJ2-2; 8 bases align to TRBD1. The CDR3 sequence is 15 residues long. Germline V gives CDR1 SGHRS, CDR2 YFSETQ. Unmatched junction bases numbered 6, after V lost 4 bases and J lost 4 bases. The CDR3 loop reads CASSTDRGLTGELFF. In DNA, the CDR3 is TGCGCCAGCAGCACCGACAGGGGACTCACCGGGGAGCTGTTTTTT.

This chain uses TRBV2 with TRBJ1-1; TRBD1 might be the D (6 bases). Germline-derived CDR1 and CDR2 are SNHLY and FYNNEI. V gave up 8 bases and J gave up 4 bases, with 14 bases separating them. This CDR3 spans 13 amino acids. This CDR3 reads CASYRESGTEAFF. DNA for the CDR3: TGTGCCAGCTACAGGGAGAGCGGCACTGAAGCTTTCTTT. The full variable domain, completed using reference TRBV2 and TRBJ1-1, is EPEVTQTPSHQVTQMGQEVILRCVPISNHLYFYWYRQILGQKVEFLVSFYNNEISEKSEIFDDQFSVERPDGSNFTLKIRSTKLEDSAMYFCASYRESGTEAFFGQGTRLTVV.

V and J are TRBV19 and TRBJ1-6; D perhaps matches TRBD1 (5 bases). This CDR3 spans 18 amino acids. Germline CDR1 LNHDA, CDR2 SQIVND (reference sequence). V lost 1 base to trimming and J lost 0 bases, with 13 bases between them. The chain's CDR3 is CASSIAGVGSSYNSPLHF. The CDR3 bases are TGTGCCAGTAGTATAGCGGGGGTCGGGAGCTCCTATAATTCACCCCTCCACTTT. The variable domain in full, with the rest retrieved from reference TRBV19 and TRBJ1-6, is DGGITQSPKYLFRKEGQNVTLSCEQNLNHDAMYWYRQDPGQGLRLIYYSQIVNDFQKGDIAEGYSVSREKKESFPLTVTSAQKNPTAFYLCASSIAGVGSSYNSPLHFGNGTRLTVT.

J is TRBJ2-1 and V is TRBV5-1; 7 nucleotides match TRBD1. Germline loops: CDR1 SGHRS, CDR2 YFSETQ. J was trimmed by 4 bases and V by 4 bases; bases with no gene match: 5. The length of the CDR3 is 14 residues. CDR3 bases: TGCGCCAGCAGCATAGGGACAGCTTACAATGAGCAGTTCTTC. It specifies CASSIGTAYNEQFF.

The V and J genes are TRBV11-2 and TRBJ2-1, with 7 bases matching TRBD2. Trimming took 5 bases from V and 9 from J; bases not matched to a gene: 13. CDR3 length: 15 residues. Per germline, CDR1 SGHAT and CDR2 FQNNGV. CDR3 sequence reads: CASSPQRGPLGEQFF. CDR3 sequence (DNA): TGTGCCAGCAGCCCCCAGCGGGGCCCACTTGGTGAGCAGTTCTTC.